This T cell receptor (beta chain) is from a study of blood T cell repertoires in COVID-19 (dated by TCRdb to the early 2020s). At the level of the whole study: The collaborator samples originated in the United States, Italy and Spain and spanned the acute and convalescent phases of COVID-19. The material from the prospective study consisted of cDNA or gDNA derived from T cells, B-cell-depleted T cells, or PBMCs. Deeply sampled blood TCRbeta repertoires from subjects exposed to, actively infected with, or recovered from COVID-19 were included in the dataset. The repertoires were released in a freely available public database meant as a resource for research on the immune response to SARS-CoV-2. The samples were drawn from two sources: the first 160 participants of the ongoing ImmuneRACE study, and fewer than 1,500 subjects contributed by 6 global collaborators. Sample metadata almost always included a de-identified subject ID, COVID-19 status, age in years and sex. Where available, HLA class I and class II types were obtained from metadata supplied by the sample provider rather than from assay-based typing.

The collaborating institutions used their own protocols to collect whole blood in K2EDTA tubes. For TCRbeta analysis, collaborator samples were shipped as frozen whole blood, as isolated PBMCs, or as DNA extracted from either sample type. Relative to germline, V is missing 1 base and J is missing 3 bases, with 4 bases of the junction outside any gene match. The germline V gene (reference sequence) specifies SGHNT as CDR1 and YYREEE as CDR2. The CDR3 goes from the cysteine to the phenylalanine over 15 residues. Only the CDR3 DNA stays, 45 bases, in frame from base 1. The immunoSEQ Assay, a bias-controlled multiplex PCR, was used to amplify TCRbeta CDR3 regions from genomic DNA. The original pipeline was this. The number of nucleated cells in each sample was estimated from the amplification of reference gene primers within the assay. Sequence reads were collapsed and filtered to measure the absolute abundance of every unique TCRbeta CDR3 rearrangement. For each sample, productive Simpson clonality was calculated as the square root of Simpson's diversity index over productive rearrangements. Here the immuneACCESS table is served through TCRdb, limited to in-frame sequences with V and J called. Missing clones are a known gap in these copies; in checked studies unresolved V genes cover under half, and the rest lacks a known reason. V, J and clone size are those of that table, while D and trimming were read from the DNA. The sample table contains roughly 100,000 clones; only one count was recorded for around 82% of them. The ten largest make up about 5% of the sample.

Comments on this clone: Its antigen target is currently unknown. No per-base quality is available; no much larger clone lies one base away.

Overall results and qualifications from the work: The quantity of clinical and demographic metadata differed by source and by participant and was supplied without curation.

Here the chain combines TRBV5-4 and TRBJ2-5, and 9 bases in between align with TRBD2. Specimen: peripheral blood. The sequence was obtained from a man aged 55 to 70 with acute or convalescent COVID-19. The bases read TGTGCCAGCAGCTTGTGGCTAGCGGGAAAAGAGACCCAGTACTTC. Translation gives CASSLWLAGKETQYF.